These 21 T cell receptor beta chains share one sample of origin, sequenced in a study of T cell responses to AZD1222 COVID-19 vaccine. The protocol was immunoSEQ multiplex PCR, while the TCRdb copy is restricted to in-frame clones and leaves out a portion. The repertoire includes over 110,000 clones, about 92% of them detected once, and around 5% sits in the top ten. The specimen was peripheral blood, collected on day 0 of AZD1222 vaccination. These receptors all stem from an adult in good health.

This clone was seen only once. The chain uses TRBV19 and TRBJ2-7, with a weak D call TRBD2 (5 bases). Deletions cut 7 bases from V and 0 bases from J, with 10 bases between. CDR3 size: 13 residues. Germline V gives CDR1 LNHDA, CDR2 SQIVND (reference sequence). CDR3 residues: CASIGRDSYEQYF. CDR3 bases: TGTGCCAGTATCGGTCGGGACTCCTACGAGCAGTACTTC.

This chain uses TRBV7-8 with TRBJ1-1; 7 positions agree with TRBD1. The CDR3 consists of 15 residues. J lost 1 base, V lost 5 bases, and 7 bases had no gene match. Germline CDR1 and CDR2: SGHVS and FQNEAQ. The CDR3 region has the DNA TGTGCCAGCAGCGGACTACAGGGGAAGAACACTGAAGCTTTCTTT. It is translated as CASSGLQGKNTEAFF. Full variable domain (rest looked up from reference TRBV7-8 and TRBJ1-1): GAGVSQSPRYKVAKRGQDVALRCDPISGHVSLFWYQQALGQGPEFLTYFQNEAQLDKSGLPSDRFFAERPEGSVSTLKIQRTQQEDSAVYLCASSGLQGKNTEAFFGQGTRLTVV.

This chain uses TRBV9 with TRBJ2-1; the D gene is possibly TRBD1 (6 bases). The ends were cut back, 0 bases at V and 10 bases at J, with 11 bases in the middle. The CDR3 sequence is 13 residues long. The germline CDR1 and CDR2 sequences are SGDLS and YYNGEE. The CDR3 here is CASSVVSTGEQFF. The CDR3, as DNA: TGTGCCAGCAGCGTAGTGTCAACAGGGGAGCAGTTCTTC.

The V call is TRBV3-1 (or the pseudogene TRBV3-2), the J call TRBJ2-1, with 8 bases that match TRBD2. Germline V gene data show CDR1 as LGHDT and CDR2 as YNNKEL (reference sequence). CDR3 length: 16 amino acids. V lost 3 bases and J lost 0; bases outside the gene matches: 4. The CDR3 sequence is CASSQTSVSSYNEQFF. The CDR3 DNA is TGTGCCAGCAGCCAGACTAGCGTGAGCTCCTACAATGAGCAGTTCTTC.

The chain joins TRBV7-8 to TRBJ1-2; D is possibly TRBD1 (6 bases). This CDR3 contains 15 residues. CDR1 and CDR2 from the germline V gene are SGHVS and FQNEAQ. Trimming left V 2 bases short and J 8 bases short, with 18 bases between. CDR3 nucleotides: TGTGCCAGCAGCTTAATGCCCACAGGGATGGGGGGCTACACCTTC. It yields the protein CASSLMPTGMGGYTF.

The rearrangement uses TRBV25-1 and TRBJ1-4; 7 bases are a match to TRBD1. The CDR3 length is 13 residues. The germline gives CDR1 MGHDK, CDR2 SYGVNS. Trimming at V came to 9 bases and at J to 5 bases, leaving 6 bases not matched to a gene. Here the CDR3 reads CASTTGNNEKLFF. The CDR3 coding sequence is TGTGCCAGTACGACAGGGAACAATGAAAAACTGTTTTTT.

The genes are TRBV7-8 and TRBJ2-5, with D hard to call. Per germline, CDR1 SGHVS and CDR2 FQNEAQ. V was cut by 3 bases and J by 2 bases, with 7 bases left in between. CDR3 size: 13 residues. CDR3 loop: CASSFTEQETQYF. As DNA, the CDR3 is TGTGCCAGCAGCTTCACAGAACAAGAGACCCAGTACTTC. Full variable domain (rest looked up from reference TRBV7-8 and TRBJ2-5): GAGVSQSPRYKVAKRGQDVALRCDPISGHVSLFWYQQALGQGPEFLTYFQNEAQLDKSGLPSDRFFAERPEGSVSTLKIQRTQQEDSAVYLCASSFTEQETQYFGPGTRLLVL.

The chain links TRBV6-2 or TRBV6-3 to TRBJ2-3, with D tentatively TRBD1 or TRBD2 (6 bases each). Looked up from germline, CDR1 is MNHEY and CDR2 is SVGEGT. Trimming removed 5 bases from V and 6 bases from J, with 15 bases in between. The length of the CDR3 is 14 residues. The chain's CDR3 is CASSPRLGGDTQYF. The CDR3 DNA reads as TGTGCCAGCAGTCCCCGACTAGGGGGGGATACGCAGTATTTT.

This chain uses TRBV7-9 with TRBJ2-3; 11 positions agree with TRBD2. This CDR3 contains 17 residues. V lost 5 bases to trimming and J lost 4 bases; unmatched junction nucleotides: 11. Per germline, CDR1 SEHNR and CDR2 FQNEAQ (reference sequence). For the CDR3, the DNA is TGTGCCAGCAGCCCAGGTCGCCTAGCGGGAGGCTCAGATACGCAGTATTTT. Residues: CASSPGRLAGGSDTQYF.

This chain uses TRBV27 with TRBJ2-3, with D possibly called TRBD1 or TRBD2 (5 bases each). Germline V gene lookup returns CDR1 MNHEY and CDR2 SMNVEV (reference sequence). The CDR3 consists of 16 residues. With 4 bases removed from V and 1 base from J, the gap between germline ends came to 15 bases. The CDR3 loop is CASSSLSGARTDTQYF. The CDR3 DNA reads TGTGCCAGCAGTTCTCTTTCCGGGGCCCGCACAGATACGCAGTATTTT.

The J gene is TRBJ2-3, the V gene TRBV19, with a tentative D call TRBD2 (5 bases). V was trimmed by 7 bases and J by 0 bases, leaving 8 bases between them. Germline V gene lookup returns CDR1 LNHDA and CDR2 SQIVND (reference sequence). CDR3 length: 13 amino acids. CDR3 sequence reads: CASTGGSTDTQYF. The CDR3 nucleotides are TGTGCCAGTACTGGCGGGAGCACAGATACGCAGTATTTT.

The J gene is TRBJ2-7, the V gene TRBV3-1 (or the pseudogene TRBV3-2); TRBD2 is a possible D gene (5 bases). The length of the CDR3 is 14 residues. V was trimmed by 4 bases and J by 0 bases, leaving 10 bases between them. The germline CDR1 and CDR2 sequences are LGHDT and YNNKEL (reference sequence). The CDR3 bases are TGTGCCAGCAGCCTTTGGGAGAGCTCCTACGAGCAGTACTTC. It codes for CASSLWESSYEQYF.

V is TRBV6-2 or TRBV6-3 and J is TRBJ2-7; D unclear. The germline V and J ends were trimmed by 2 bases and 3 bases, with 11 bases remaining between them. From germline, CDR1 is MNHEY and CDR2 SVGEGT. The CDR3 length is 14 residues. This CDR3 reads CASSYRDGIYEQYF. The CDR3 nucleotides read TGTGCCAGCAGTTACCGAGACGGAATCTACGAGCAGTACTTC.

The V and J genes are TRBV12-3 or TRBV12-4 and TRBJ2-7; D call uncertain. This CDR3 contains 13 residues. V was shortened by 3 bases and J by 2 bases, with 8 bases between the two germline ends. The CDR3 region is CASSLVGPYEQYF. CDR3 nucleotide sequence: TGTGCCAGCAGTTTGGTCGGACCCTACGAGCAGTACTTC.

The V call is TRBV5-1, the J call TRBJ2-7, with 8 nucleotides matching TRBD1. The CDR3 is 14 amino acids. The junction had 3 bases not matched to a gene; V was cut back by 4 bases and J by 0 bases. Germline CDR1 and CDR2: SGHRS and YFSETQ. The CDR3 nucleotides read TGCGCCAGCAGCGGGGGGACAGGCTCCTACGAGCAGTACTTC. Translating it yields CASSGGTGSYEQYF.

The rearrangement uses TRBV14 and TRBJ2-1; 8 bases map to TRBD2. The germline V gene has CDR1 SGHDN and CDR2 FVKESK. The CDR3 length is 15 residues. V was pared by 7 bases and J by 2 bases, with 7 bases of the junction left unmatched. CDR3: CASTSTGGPYNEQFF. The CDR3, as DNA: TGTGCCAGCACTTCTACGGGAGGGCCCTACAATGAGCAGTTCTTC.

V and J are TRBV12-3 or TRBV12-4 and TRBJ1-2, with 7 nucleotides matching TRBD1. The CDR3 has 13 amino acids. V trimming: 6 bases; J trimming: 8 bases; junction bases outside the gene matches: 9. The CDR3 DNA follows: TGTGCCAGCAGCCTGACAGGGAACCGCGGCTACACCTTC. It translates to CASSLTGNRGYTF.

The chain employs TRBV6-5 and TRBJ2-3, with D uncertain. In germline, CDR1 is MNHEY, CDR2 SVGAGI. Trimming stripped 9 bases from V and 0 bases from J, with 13 bases between. This CDR3 is built from 14 residues. The CDR3 loop is CASTDPSSTDTQYF. The CDR3, as DNA: TGTGCCAGTACCGACCCATCTAGCACAGATACGCAGTATTTT.

The V call is TRBV3-1 (or the pseudogene TRBV3-2), the J call TRBJ1-2; tentatively, D is TRBD1 (5 bases). The CDR3 is 14 amino acids. Deletions cut 4 bases from V and 4 bases from J, with 13 bases between. Germline V lookup: CDR1 LGHDT, CDR2 YNNKEL (reference sequence). CDR3 protein: CASSPEDTSYGYTF. DNA of the CDR3: TGTGCCAGCAGCCCCGAGGACACATCCTATGGCTACACCTTC.

The chain recombines TRBV5-1 with TRBJ1-1; maybe TRBD1 (5 bases). V dropped 6 bases and J dropped 0 bases, with 15 bases sitting between them. The CDR3 consists of 15 residues. The germline gives CDR1 SGHRS, CDR2 YFSETQ. The CDR3 nucleotides are TGCGCCAGCAAAGCCGGGACTCTCATGAACACTGAAGCTTTCTTT. Translated: CASKAGTLMNTEAFF. Full variable domain (remainder filled in from reference TRBV5-1 and TRBJ1-1): KAGVTQTPRYLIKTRGQQVTLSCSPISGHRSVSWYQQTPGQGLQFLFEYFSETQRNKGNFPGRFSGRQFSNSRSEMNVSTLELGDSALYLCASKAGTLMNTEAFFGQGTRLTVV.

This clone appeared once. The DNA for the CDR3 is TGTGCTAGTGGTTTGGGACAGGGGAGCGAGCAGTACTTC. This encodes CASGLGQGSEQYF. V gene TRBV12-5 combines with J gene TRBJ2-7, with 8 bases lining up with TRBD1. V was pared by 1 base and J by 6 bases, with 2 bases of the junction left unmatched. Per germline, CDR1 LGHNT and CDR2 FRNRAP. The CDR3 runs 13 residues.